These 5 T cell receptor beta chains share one sample of origin, sequenced in a study of shared clonotypes between healthy human individuals. Some clones are missing from TCRdb's copy, which holds only in-frame ones; the method was immunoSEQ multiplex PCR. In the table there are 450,000 to 650,000 clones, around 81% of which are singletons. Input material: PBMCs. Every receptor here comes from a woman aged 40 to 49 in good health. Some clones in this sample may be carry-over from other donors' samples.

The chain couples TRBV28 to TRBJ1-5; perhaps TRBD1 as D (6 bases). Per the germline V gene, CDR1 is MDHEN and CDR2 is SYDVKM. Deletions cut 4 bases from V and 4 bases from J, with 17 bases between. The CDR3 spans 16 residues. The CDR3 region has the DNA TGTGCCAGCAGTTGGGTGGGGCAGGGGCAAAATCAGCCCCAGCATTTT. This translates into CASSWVGQGQNQPQHF.

This clone was seen once. V is TRBV11-2 and J is TRBJ2-3; 9 bases align to TRBD2. V shed 0 bases, J shed 2 bases, and the junction held 6 bases outside the gene matches. Germline CDR1 and CDR2: SGHAT and FQNNGV. The CDR3 consists of 17 residues. The CDR3 nucleotides are TGTGCCAGCAGCTTAGATCAAACTAGCGGGCTCACAGATACGCAGTATTTT. Translated: CASSLDQTSGLTDTQYF.

The chain has TRBV7-9 and TRBJ1-2, with D possibly TRBD1 on 5 matching bases. Per the germline V gene, CDR1 is SEHNR and CDR2 is FQNEAQ (reference sequence). V gave up 5 bases and J gave up 4 bases, with 11 bases separating them. The CDR3 has 13 amino acids. CDR3 sequence (DNA): TGTGCCAGCAGCCTCGACAGTATCTATGGCTACACCTTC. This sequence encodes CASSLDSIYGYTF. Using reference TRBV7-9 and TRBJ1-2 for the parts outside the CDR3, the full variable domain is DTGVSQNPRHKITKRGQNVTFRCDPISEHNRLYWYRQTLGQGPEFLTYFQNEAQLEKSRLLSDRFSAERPKGSFSTLEIQRTEQGDSAMYLCASSLDSIYGYTFGSGTRLTVV.

As for this clone: A much larger clone sits a single nucleotide away, making a read error possible. DNA of the CDR3: TGTGCCAGCAGCCTACGGGACAGGGTCACTGAAGCTTTCTTT. Translated, it gives CASSLRDRVTEAFF. This chain joins TRBV13 and TRBJ1-1; 9 bases match TRBD1. Germline assignment: CDR1 PRHDT and CDR2 FYEKMQ (reference sequence). V was clipped by 5 bases and J by 4 bases; unmatched bases: 5. This CDR3 is 14 amino acids long.

The V and J genes are TRBV5-1 and TRBJ1-2; D is unresolved. Trimming left V 4 bases short and J 0 bases short, with 19 bases between. Germline assignment: CDR1 SGHRS and CDR2 YFSETQ. The CDR3 runs to 17 residues. CDR3 nucleotides: TGCGCCAGCAGCGACGGACTACTCAAAAGAGCTAACTATGGCTACACCTTC. Its translation is CASSDGLLKRANYGYTF.